The rows below give T cell receptor beta chains drawn from one sample of a study of T cell repertoires in cytomegalovirus infection. From the reads, TCRdb called clonotypes with MiXCR, one entry per CDR3 protein. The sample holds some 700,000 distinct CDR3 sequences, about 40% seen once. What was sequenced was PBMCs. These receptors were collected from a human donor in good health (CMV status not recorded). Some clones in this sample may be carry-over from other donors' samples. CDR3s leave out the opening cysteine and the closing phenylalanine or tryptophan.

j_call v_call cdr3_aa
TRBJ2-1 TRBV7-6 ASSFARDRYTNEQF
TRBJ1-1 TRBV7-2 ASSLAGSPSTEAF
TRBJ1-2 TRBV7-8 ASSPSRFPLRGYT
TRBJ1-2 TRBV11-2 ASSFRRDNDRVSYGYN
TRBJ2-5 TRBV5-6 ASSIVRDSQETQY
TRBJ2-3 TRBV4-1 ASSQAGQDYTDTQY
TRBJ2-1 TRBV19 ASQRDRGNEQF
TRBJ1-1 TRBV19 ASKRGANTEAF
TRBJ1-1 TRBV7-9 ASSPTRGGRTEAF
TRBJ2-1 TRBV12-3/TRBV12-4 ASSDSGRATNEQF
TRBJ2-5 TRBV7-9 ASSLAGSGSSETQY
TRBJ1-2 TRBV13 ASSFGQFYGYT
TRBJ1-3 TRBV6-6 ASRAVSGNTIY
TRBJ2-5 TRBV20-1 SARDPGGLETQY
TRBJ2-5 TRBV30 AWSLGLQETQY
TRBJ2-7 TRBV12-3/TRBV12-4 ASSFGSRGSEQY
TRBJ1-2 TRBV5-1 ASSLAADGYT
TRBJ2-1 TRBV24-1 AGPGLDSYNEQF
TRBJ1-1 TRBV7-9 ASSLGGAAEAF
TRBJ1-2 TRBV6-1 ASSASVQEGYGYT
TRBJ1-5 TRBV7-3 ASSSMYSNQPQH
TRBJ1-6 TRBV28 ASSVYPLGDSPLH
TRBJ1-1 TRBV6-4 ASRKRQGAGTEAF
TRBJ1-6 TRBV6-1 ASRTTTGLRSPLH
TRBJ2-7 TRBV28 ASSLNRGYEQY
TRBJ2-5 TRBV15 ATSTDRAPQETQY
TRBJ2-7 TRBV18 ASSPSVAGPYEQY
TRBJ1-6 TRBV6-6 ATKDRFNSPLH
TRBJ2-5 TRBV7-2 ASSLRIRPAGTSGIGNGETQY
TRBJ2-6 TRBV6-1 ASISGHLSGANVLT
TRBJ2-1 TRBV29-1 SAGLADNEQF
TRBJ2-5 TRBV28 ASSFERETQY
TRBJ2-6 TRBV7-9 ASSSGTVTMPPIGANVLT
TRBJ1-1 TRBV27 ASSPLGTGAYTEAF
TRBJ1-1 TRBV12-3/TRBV12-4 ASRLQGPGTEAF
TRBJ2-2 TRBV7-2 ASSYRDWNTGELF
TRBJ1-1 TRBV5-6 ASSLTQGVAF
TRBJ2-1 TRBV6-1 ASRVAGRSYNEQF
TRBJ2-5 TRBV7-3 ASSTDRVETQY
TRBJ2-5 TRBV6-5 ASRILGGRGQETQY
TRBJ1-1 TRBV5-1 ASRDRNMNTEAF
TRBJ2-6 TRBV28 AAGGSSGANVLT
TRBJ2-7 TRBV28 ASSKLPLGYEQY
TRBJ2-6 TRBV29-1 SVGAGAGANVLT
TRBJ1-6 TRBV6-6 ASRGQGGNSPLH
TRBJ2-2 TRBV12-3/TRBV12-4 ASSPRTGGTGELF
TRBJ1-6 TRBV10-3 ATLTGDYNSPLH
TRBJ1-1 TRBV19 ARSIAGGTEAF
TRBJ1-2 TRBV10-3 AISDGAMRFGYT